The rows below give T cell receptor beta chains drawn from one sample of a study of beta chain features in type 1 diabetes. Repertoires were generated with immunoSEQ multiplex PCR, while TCRdb's copy carries only in-frame clones and drops some. The sample includes about 660,000 clones, 11% to 15% seen only once; the top ten take less than 0.04%. Input material: naive CD4+ T cells from blood. The receptor set was obtained from a man aged 18 to 30 with type 1 diabetes. Each CDR3 is given with its conserved first and last residue. D genes are given only for firm matches. Clone size appears in some rows only: once, few, many, or a class for an expanded clone.

D gene	V gene	clone size	J gene	CDR3 DNA	CDR3 protein
.	TRBV5-1	.	TRBJ2-7	TGCGCCAGCAGCAGCCCCCCGTACGAGCAGTACTTC	CASSSPPYEQYF
.	TRBV6-5	few	TRBJ2-1	TGTGCCAGCAGTTTTCACAGGGTTCCATCCTACAATGAGCAGTTCTTC	CASSFHRVPSYNEQFF
.	TRBV7-2	.	TRBJ2-7	TGTGCCAGCAGCCCCCGGTGGGCCGCATACTACGAGCAGTACTTC	CASSPRWAAYYEQYF
.	TRBV18	few	TRBJ2-5	TGTGCCAGCTCACCAAATCGGGGGCCTCAAGAGACCCAGTACTTC	CASSPNRGPQETQYF
TRBD1	TRBV4-1	few	TRBJ2-7	TGCGCCAGCAGCCTCAGCCAAGGGGGCTCTATATACGAGCAGTACTTC	CASSLSQGGSIYEQYF
TRBD2	TRBV7-2	.	TRBJ2-5	TGTGCCAGCAGAAGACCCGGGGGGCAAGAGACCCAGTACTTC	CASRRPGGQETQYF
.	TRBV6-5	.	TRBJ2-7	TGTGCCAGCAGCCCCTCCCTGCGGGAATCCTACGAGCAGTACTTC	CASSPSLRESYEQYF
.	TRBV5-4	once	TRBJ2-7	TGTGCCAGCAGACTGGAGGGGGGAAAGGTGGAGCAGTACTTC	CASRLEGGKVEQYF
TRBD1	TRBV7-8	.	TRBJ1-5	TGTGCCAGCAGCTTAGAGCCAGAGACAGGGAGAAATCAGCCCCAGCATTTT	CASSLEPETGRNQPQHF
.	TRBV5-1	.	TRBJ2-6	TGCGCCAGCAGCCCAGGGGCCTCTGGGGCCAACGTCCTGACTTTC	CASSPGASGANVLTF
.	TRBV30	.	TRBJ1-5	TGTGCCTGGAGTGTAAACATACTCAATCAGCCCCAGCATTTT	CAWSVNILNQPQHF
.	TRBV6-6	.	TRBJ2-5	TGTGCCAGCAGTTACTCGATGACAGACGAGACCCAGTACTTC	CASSYSMTDETQYF
.	TRBV7-9	few	TRBJ2-2	TGTGCCAGCAGCTTGATAGTAGGGGACACCGGGGAGCTGTTTTTT	CASSLIVGDTGELFF
.	TRBV6-6	few	TRBJ1-6	TGTGCCAGCAGTTACTCTGCCGCTTTGTTTTCACCCCTCCACTTT	CASSYSAALFSPLHF